This T cell receptor (beta chain) was sequenced in a study of early T cells in non-severe SARS-CoV-2 infection. The wider study: Unpaired chains resulted from sequencing bulk RNA of unsorted whole blood. Study results and limitations: Private and CD4 specificities were missed by VDJdb matching, skewed to anti-spike CD8.

In this sample, this clonotype turned up many times. Its antigen is currently unknown. Unique molecular identifiers (one per individual cDNA molecule) were attached. MiXCR was run by TCRdb on the 5' RACE reads, yielding one entry per CDR3 protein. The repertoire holds 30,000 or so distinct CDR3 sequences, with roughly 5.6% as singletons. Germline V CDR1 and CDR2: SGHNT, YYREEE (reference sequence). CDR3 length: 14 amino acids. The V end was cut by 0 bases, the J end by 3 bases, with 10 bases between. The TCR comes from an adult who was a healthcare worker with PCR-confirmed SARS-CoV-2 infection or an uninfected control (not recorded which). Sequenced: whole blood. V and J are TRBV5-4 and TRBJ2-7; TRBD1 is a possible D gene (6 bases). The CDR3 DNA is TGTGCCAGCAGCTTGGAAGGGGGAGACTACGAGCAGTACTTC. Translation gives CASSLEGGDYEQYF.